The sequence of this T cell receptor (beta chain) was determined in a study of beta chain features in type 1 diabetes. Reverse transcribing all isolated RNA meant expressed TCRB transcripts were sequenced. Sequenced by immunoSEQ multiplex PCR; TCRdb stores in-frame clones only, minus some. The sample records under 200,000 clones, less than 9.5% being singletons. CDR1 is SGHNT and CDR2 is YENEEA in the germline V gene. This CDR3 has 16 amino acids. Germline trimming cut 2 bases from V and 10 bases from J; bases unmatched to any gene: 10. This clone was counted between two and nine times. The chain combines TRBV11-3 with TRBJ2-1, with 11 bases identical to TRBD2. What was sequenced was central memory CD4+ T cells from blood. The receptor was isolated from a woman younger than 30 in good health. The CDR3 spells CASSLWGGLAGGEQFF. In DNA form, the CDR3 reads TGTGCCAGCAGCTTATGGGGGGGTCTAGCGGGAGGAGAGCAGTTCTTC. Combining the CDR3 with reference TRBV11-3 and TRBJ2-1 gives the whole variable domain EAGVVQSPRYKIIEKKQPVAFWCNPISGHNTLYWYLQNLGQGPELLIRYENEEAVDDSQLPKDRFSAERLKGVDSTLKIQPAELGDSAVYLCASSLWGGLAGGEQFFGPGTRLTVL.